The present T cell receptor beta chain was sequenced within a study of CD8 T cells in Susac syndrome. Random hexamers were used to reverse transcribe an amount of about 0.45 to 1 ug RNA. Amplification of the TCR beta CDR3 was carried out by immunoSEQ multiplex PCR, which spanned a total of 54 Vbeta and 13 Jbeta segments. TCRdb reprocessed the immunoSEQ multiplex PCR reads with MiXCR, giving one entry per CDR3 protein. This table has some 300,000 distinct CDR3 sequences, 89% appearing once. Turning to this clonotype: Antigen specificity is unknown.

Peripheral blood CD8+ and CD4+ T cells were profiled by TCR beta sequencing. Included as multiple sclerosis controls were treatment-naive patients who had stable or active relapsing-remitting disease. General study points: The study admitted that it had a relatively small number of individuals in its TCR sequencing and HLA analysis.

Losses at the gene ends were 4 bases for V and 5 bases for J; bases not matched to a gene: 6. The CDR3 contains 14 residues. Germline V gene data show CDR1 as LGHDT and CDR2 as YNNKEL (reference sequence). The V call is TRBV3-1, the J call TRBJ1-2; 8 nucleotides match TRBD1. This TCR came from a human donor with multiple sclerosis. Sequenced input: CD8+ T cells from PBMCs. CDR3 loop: CASSPYRTGYGYTF. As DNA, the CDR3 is TGTGCCAGCAGCCCTTATAGGACAGGGTATGGCTACACCTTC. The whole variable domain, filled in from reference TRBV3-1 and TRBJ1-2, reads DTAVSQTPKYLVTQMGNDKSIKCEQNLGHDTMYWYKQDSKKFLKIMFSYNNKELIINETVPNRFSPKSPDKAHLNLHINSLELGDSAVYFCASSPYRTGYGYTFGSGTRLTVV.